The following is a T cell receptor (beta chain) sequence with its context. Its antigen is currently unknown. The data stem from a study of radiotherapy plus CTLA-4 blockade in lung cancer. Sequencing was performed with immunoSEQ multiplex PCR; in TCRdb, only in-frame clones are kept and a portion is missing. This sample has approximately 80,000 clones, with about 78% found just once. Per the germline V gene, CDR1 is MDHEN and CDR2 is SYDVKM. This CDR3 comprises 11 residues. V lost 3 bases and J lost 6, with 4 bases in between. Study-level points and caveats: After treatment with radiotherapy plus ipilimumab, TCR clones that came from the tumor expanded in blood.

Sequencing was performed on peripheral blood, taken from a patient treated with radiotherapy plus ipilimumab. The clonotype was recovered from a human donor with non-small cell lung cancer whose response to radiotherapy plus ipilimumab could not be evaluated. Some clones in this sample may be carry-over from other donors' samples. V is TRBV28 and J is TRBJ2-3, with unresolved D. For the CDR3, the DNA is TGTGCCAGCAGTTTGAGGGATACGCAGTATTTT. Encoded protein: CASSLRDTQYF.